Following are 7 T cell receptor beta chains from one sample sequenced in a study of type 1 regulatory T cells. These receptors have no known antigen. TCRdb re-called the reads with MiXCR, one entry per CDR3 protein. The sample yields approximately 43,000 distinct CDR3 sequences, about 12% seen once. The specimen sequenced was cultured non-Tr1 T cells, either the whole culture or a sorted T cell fraction (not recorded which). These receptor sequences come from a human donor in good health.

In the case of this clonotype: A much larger clone differs by one base, so this may be a read error. V is TRBV20-1 and J is TRBJ2-5; no reliable D call. Germline V CDR1 and CDR2: DFQATT, SNEGSKA (reference sequence). V was clipped by 3 bases and J by 5 bases, with 19 bases between them. There are 15 residues in the CDR3. The CDR3 nucleotides are TGCAGTGCTAGGCATACGGTAGATCCGGTCGAGACCCAGTACTTC. It is translated as CSARHTVDPVETQYF.

The chain is built from TRBV5-1 and TRBJ1-1, with a tentative D call TRBD1 (5 bases). The CDR3 contains 13 residues. The germline V gene has CDR1 SGHRS and CDR2 YFSETQ. Trimming removed 5 bases at V and 5 bases at J, with 13 bases between. The CDR3 region is CASRSGLSTEAFF. The DNA of the CDR3 is TGCGCCAGCAGGTCGGGACTTTCGACTGAAGCTTTCTTT.

This clonotype was recorded at least ten times. The rearrangement links TRBV7-3 to TRBJ2-1, with 7 positions matching TRBD2. V lost 2 bases and J lost 2; bases outside the gene matches: 3. Germline lookup yields CDR1 SGHTA and CDR2 FQGTGA. CDR3 length: 15 residues. This chain's CDR3 is CASSLGGRAYNEQFF. DNA of the CDR3: TGTGCCAGCAGCTTAGGTGGGAGGGCCTACAATGAGCAGTTCTTC.

This clonotype was recorded a few times. This rearrangement joins TRBV7-6 to TRBJ1-1; D gene unclear. The V gene lost 6 bases and the J gene lost 5 bases, with 13 bases spanning the gap. In germline, CDR1 is SGHVS, CDR2 FNYEAQ. The CDR3 has 13 residues. The CDR3 nucleotides read TGTGCCAGCAGTCTAGACGGGGTGACTGAAGCTTTCTTT. Protein sequence: CASSLDGVTEAFF.

This clonotype came up a few times. The rearrangement links TRBV27 to TRBJ1-5, with D unresolved. This CDR3 contains 13 residues. Germline V gene data show CDR1 as MNHEY and CDR2 as SMNVEV (reference sequence). V lost 3 bases and J lost 1, with 4 bases in between. CDR3 amino acids: CASSFVSNQPQHF. CDR3 coding DNA: TGTGCCAGCAGTTTTGTAAGCAATCAGCCCCAGCATTTT.

This clonotype appeared many times. The rearrangement joins TRBV19 to TRBJ2-3; TRBD2 matches 8 bases. The germline CDR1 and CDR2 sequences are LNHDA and SQIVND (reference sequence). The V and J ends lost 7 bases and 4 bases, in that order; junction bases with no gene match: 7. This CDR3 is built from 14 residues. The CDR3 here is CASMAGRGSDTQYF. In nucleotides, the CDR3 is TGTGCCAGTATGGCCGGGAGGGGATCAGATACGCAGTATTTT.

This chain connects TRBV12-3 or TRBV12-4 to TRBJ2-1, with D maybe TRBD1 (6 bases). This CDR3 contains 14 residues. Trimming took 6 bases from V and 2 from J, leaving 11 bases between them. Written as DNA, the CDR3 is TGTGCCAGCAGGGCGACAGGTACCTACAATGAGCAGTTCTTC. Amino acid sequence: CASRATGTYNEQFF.